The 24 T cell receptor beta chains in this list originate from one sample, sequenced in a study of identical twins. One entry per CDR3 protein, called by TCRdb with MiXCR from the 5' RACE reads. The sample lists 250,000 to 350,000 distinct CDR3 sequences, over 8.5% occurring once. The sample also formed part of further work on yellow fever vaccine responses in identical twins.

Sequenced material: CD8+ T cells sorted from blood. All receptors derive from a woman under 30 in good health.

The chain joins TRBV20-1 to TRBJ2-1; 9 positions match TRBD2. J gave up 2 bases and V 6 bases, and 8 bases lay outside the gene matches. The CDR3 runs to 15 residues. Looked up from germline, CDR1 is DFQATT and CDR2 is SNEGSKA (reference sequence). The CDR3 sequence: CSAQQGLAPYNEQFF. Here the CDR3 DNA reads TGCAGTGCCCAACAGGGACTAGCACCCTACAATGAGCAGTTCTTC.

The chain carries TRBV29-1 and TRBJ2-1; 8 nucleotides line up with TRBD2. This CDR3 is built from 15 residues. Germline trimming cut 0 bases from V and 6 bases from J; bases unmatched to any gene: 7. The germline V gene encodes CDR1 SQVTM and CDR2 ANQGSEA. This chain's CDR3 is CSVEDGLAGGNEQFF. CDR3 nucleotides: TGCAGCGTTGAAGATGGACTAGCCGGGGGCAATGAGCAGTTCTTC.

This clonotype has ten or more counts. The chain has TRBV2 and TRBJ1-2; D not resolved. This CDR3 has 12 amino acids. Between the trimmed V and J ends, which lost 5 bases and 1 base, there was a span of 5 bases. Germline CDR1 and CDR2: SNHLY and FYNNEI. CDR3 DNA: TGTGCCAGCAGTACAAGTAACTATGGCTACACCTTC. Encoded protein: CASSTSNYGYTF.

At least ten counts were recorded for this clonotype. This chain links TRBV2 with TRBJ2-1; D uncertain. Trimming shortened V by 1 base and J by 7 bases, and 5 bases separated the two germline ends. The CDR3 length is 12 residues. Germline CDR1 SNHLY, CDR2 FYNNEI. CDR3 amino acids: CASSEDVNEQFF. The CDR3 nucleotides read TGTGCCAGCAGTGAAGACGTGAATGAGCAGTTCTTC. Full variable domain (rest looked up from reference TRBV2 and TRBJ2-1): EPEVTQTPSHQVTQMGQEVILRCVPISNHLYFYWYRQILGQKVEFLVSFYNNEISEKSEIFDDQFSVERPDGSNFTLKIRSTKLEDSAMYFCASSEDVNEQFFGPGTRLTVL.

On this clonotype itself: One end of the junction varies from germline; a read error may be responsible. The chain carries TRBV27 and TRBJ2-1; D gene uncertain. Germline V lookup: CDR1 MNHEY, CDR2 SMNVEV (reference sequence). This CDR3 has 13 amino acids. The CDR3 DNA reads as TGTGTCAGCAGTTTATATAAATACAATGAGCAGTTCTTC. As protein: CVSSLYKYNEQFF.

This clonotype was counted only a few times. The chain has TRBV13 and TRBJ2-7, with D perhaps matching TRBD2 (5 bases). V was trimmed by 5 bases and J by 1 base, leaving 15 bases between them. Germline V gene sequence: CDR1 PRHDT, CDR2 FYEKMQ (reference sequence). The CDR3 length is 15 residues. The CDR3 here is CASSKNSWRSYEQYF. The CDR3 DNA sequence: TGTGCCAGCAGCAAGAATAGCTGGAGGTCCTACGAGCAGTACTTC.

CDR3 loop: CASSLAGGDPYLNEQFF. In DNA form, the CDR3 reads TGCGCCAGCAGCTTGGCCGGTGGGGATCCTTACTTGAATGAGCAGTTCTTC. The V and J genes are TRBV5-1 and TRBJ2-1, with D hard to call. V lost 0 bases and J lost 7, with 20 bases in between. In germline, CDR1 is SGHRS, CDR2 YFSETQ. The CDR3 consists of 17 residues.

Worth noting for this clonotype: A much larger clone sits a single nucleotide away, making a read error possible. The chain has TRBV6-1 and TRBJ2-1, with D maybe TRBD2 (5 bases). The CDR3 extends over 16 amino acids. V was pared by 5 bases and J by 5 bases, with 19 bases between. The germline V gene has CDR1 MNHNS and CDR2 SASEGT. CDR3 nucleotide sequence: TGTGCCAGCAGTACAGACTATTCCTCGTGGCACAATGAGCAGTTCTTC. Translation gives CASSTDYSSWHNEQFF.

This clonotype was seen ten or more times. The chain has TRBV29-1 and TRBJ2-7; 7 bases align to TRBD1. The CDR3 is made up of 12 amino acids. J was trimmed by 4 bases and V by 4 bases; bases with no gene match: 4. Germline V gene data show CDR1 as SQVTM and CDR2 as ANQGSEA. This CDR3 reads CSVAGQAYEQYF. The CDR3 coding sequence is TGCAGCGTTGCTGGACAGGCGTACGAGCAGTACTTC.

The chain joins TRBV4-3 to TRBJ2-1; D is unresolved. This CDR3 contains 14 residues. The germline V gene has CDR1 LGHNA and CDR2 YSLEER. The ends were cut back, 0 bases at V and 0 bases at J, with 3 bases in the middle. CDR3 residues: CASSQEPSYNEQFF. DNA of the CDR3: TGCGCCAGCAGCCAAGAGCCCTCCTACAATGAGCAGTTCTTC.

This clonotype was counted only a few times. The CDR3 loop reads CASSLSGTGEQYF. DNA for the CDR3: TGTGCCAGCAGCTTGAGTGGGACAGGGGAGCAGTACTTC. J is TRBJ2-7 and V is TRBV5-4; 9 nucleotides align to TRBD1. There are 13 residues in the CDR3. V was pared by 1 base and J by 7 bases, with 3 bases of the junction left unmatched. CDR1 and CDR2 (germline): SGHNT, YYREEE (reference sequence).

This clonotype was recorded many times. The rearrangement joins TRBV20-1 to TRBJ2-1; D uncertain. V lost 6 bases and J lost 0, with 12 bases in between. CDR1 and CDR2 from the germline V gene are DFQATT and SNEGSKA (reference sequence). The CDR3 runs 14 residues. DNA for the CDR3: TGCAGTGCGAGCGCCCTGGGCTCCTACAATGAGCAGTTCTTC. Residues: CSASALGSYNEQFF.

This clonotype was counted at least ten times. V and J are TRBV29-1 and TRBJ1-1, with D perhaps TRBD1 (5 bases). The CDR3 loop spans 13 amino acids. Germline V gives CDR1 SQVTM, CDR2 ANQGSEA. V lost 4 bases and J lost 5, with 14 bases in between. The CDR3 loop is CSVAAQGRTEAFF. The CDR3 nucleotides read TGCAGCGTTGCCGCTCAGGGAAGGACTGAAGCTTTCTTT.

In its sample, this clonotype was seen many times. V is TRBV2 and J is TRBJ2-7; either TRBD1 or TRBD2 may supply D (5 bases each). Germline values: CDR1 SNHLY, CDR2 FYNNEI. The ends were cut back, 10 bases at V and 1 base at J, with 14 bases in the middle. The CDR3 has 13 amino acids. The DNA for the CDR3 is TGTGCCATCACGGAGGACACTTCCTACGAGCAGTACTTC. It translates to CAITEDTSYEQYF.

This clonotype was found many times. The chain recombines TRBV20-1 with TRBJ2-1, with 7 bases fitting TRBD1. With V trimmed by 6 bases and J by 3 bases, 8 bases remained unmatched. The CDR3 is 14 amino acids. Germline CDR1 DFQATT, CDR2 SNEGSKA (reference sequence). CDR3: CSALTGFDYNEQFF. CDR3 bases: TGCAGTGCCCTGACAGGGTTTGACTACAATGAGCAGTTCTTC.

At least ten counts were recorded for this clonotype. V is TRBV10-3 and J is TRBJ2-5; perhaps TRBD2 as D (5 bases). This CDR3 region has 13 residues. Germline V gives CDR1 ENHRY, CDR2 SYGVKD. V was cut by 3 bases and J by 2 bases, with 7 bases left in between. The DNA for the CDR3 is TGTGCCATCAGTGATGACTATCAAGAGACCCAGTACTTC. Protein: CAISDDYQETQYF.

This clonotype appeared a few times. The CDR3, as DNA: TGTGCCAGCAGCCAGATCCAGACTAGCGGAGACTACGAGCAGTACTTC. Translation: CASSQIQTSGDYEQYF. This chain connects TRBV21-1 to TRBJ2-7; no DNA check was done on the table's D call, TRBD2. TRBV21-1 is termed a pseudogene. This CDR3 has 16 residues.

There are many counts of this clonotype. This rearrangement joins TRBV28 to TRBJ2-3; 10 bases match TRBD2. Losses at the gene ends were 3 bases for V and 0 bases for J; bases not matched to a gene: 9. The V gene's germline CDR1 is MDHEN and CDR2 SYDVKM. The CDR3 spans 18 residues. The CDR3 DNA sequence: TGTGCCAGCAGTTTTTCCTCGGTAGCGGGGGGTAGCACAGATACGCAGTATTTT. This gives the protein CASSFSSVAGGSTDTQYF.

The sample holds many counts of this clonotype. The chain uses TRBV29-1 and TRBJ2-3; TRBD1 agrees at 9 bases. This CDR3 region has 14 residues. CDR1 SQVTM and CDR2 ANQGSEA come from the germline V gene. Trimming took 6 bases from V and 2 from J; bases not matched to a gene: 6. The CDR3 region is CSVMGQGNTDTQYF. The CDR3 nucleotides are TGCAGCGTGATGGGACAGGGAAACACAGATACGCAGTATTTT.

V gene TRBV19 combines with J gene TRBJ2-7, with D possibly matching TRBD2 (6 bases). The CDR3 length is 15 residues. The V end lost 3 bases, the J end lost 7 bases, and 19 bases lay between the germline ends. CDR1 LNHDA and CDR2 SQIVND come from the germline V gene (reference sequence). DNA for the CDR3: TGTGCCAGTAGTATGACAAGCGCGGGATTGGAGGAGCAGTACTTC. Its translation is CASSMTSAGLEEQYF.

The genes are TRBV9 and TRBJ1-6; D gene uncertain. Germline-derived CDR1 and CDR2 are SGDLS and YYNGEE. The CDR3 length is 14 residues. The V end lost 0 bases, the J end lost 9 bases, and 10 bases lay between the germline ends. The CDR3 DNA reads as TGTGCCAGCAGCGTAGCTGGGTCCGGTTCACCCCTCCACTTT. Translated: CASSVAGSGSPLHF.

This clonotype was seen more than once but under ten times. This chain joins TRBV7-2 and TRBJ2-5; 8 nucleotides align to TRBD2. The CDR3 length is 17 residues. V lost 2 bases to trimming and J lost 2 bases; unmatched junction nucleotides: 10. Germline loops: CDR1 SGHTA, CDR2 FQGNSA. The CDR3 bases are TGTGCCAGCAGCTTAAGGGGAACCGAGCGGGAGCAAGAGACCCAGTACTTC. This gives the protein CASSLRGTEREQETQYF.

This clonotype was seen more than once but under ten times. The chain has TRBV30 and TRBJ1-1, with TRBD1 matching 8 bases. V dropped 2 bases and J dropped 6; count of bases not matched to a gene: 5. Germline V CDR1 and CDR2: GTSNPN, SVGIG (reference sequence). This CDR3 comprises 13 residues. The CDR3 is CAWSLLQGAEAFF. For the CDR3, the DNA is TGTGCCTGGAGTCTCCTACAGGGGGCTGAAGCTTTCTTT.

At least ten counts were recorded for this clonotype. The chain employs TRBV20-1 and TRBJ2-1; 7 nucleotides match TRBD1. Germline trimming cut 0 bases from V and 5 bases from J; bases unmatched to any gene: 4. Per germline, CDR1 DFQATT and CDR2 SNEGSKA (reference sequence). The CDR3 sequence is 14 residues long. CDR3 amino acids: CSARDLTGNNEQFF. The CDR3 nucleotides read TGCAGTGCTAGAGATCTGACAGGGAACAATGAGCAGTTCTTC.